These 31 T cell receptor beta chains were all obtained from the same sample, sequenced in a study of shared clonotypes between healthy human individuals. Method: immunoSEQ multiplex PCR; TCRdb's copy keeps in-frame clones and lacks some. The sample lists about 1.1 million clones; 60% to 85% were seen once. The specimen sequenced was memory CD4+ T cells from PBMCs. Subset here: CD45RA-negative fraction. Receptor source: a man between 18 and 35 years old in good health. Some clones in this sample may be carry-over from other donors' samples.

In this sample, this clone turned up a few times. This chain connects TRBV11-2 to TRBJ2-7, with D uncertain. Germline V gene lookup returns CDR1 SGHAT and CDR2 FQNNGV. The CDR3 extends over 15 amino acids. Trimming removed 5 bases from V and 6 bases from J, with 20 bases in between. The CDR3 is CASSRILKEQSEQYF. CDR3 bases: TGTGCCAGCAGCCGGATACTTAAGGAGCAATCCGAGCAGTACTTC.

The J gene is TRBJ2-3, the V gene TRBV5-6; possible D gene TRBD2, 6 bases. Trimming cost V 3 bases and J 3 bases, with 14 bases left between them. Germline lookup yields CDR1 SGHDT and CDR2 YYEEEE. The CDR3 extends over 15 amino acids. CDR3 sequence (DNA): TGTGCCAGCAGCTGGAGGCGGGGAGCGACAGATACGCAGTATTTT. It is translated as CASSWRRGATDTQYF. The complete variable domain, with remaining parts taken from reference TRBV5-6 and TRBJ2-3, reads DAGVTQSPTHLIKTRGQQVTLRCSPKSGHDTVSWYQQALGQGPQFIFQYYEEEERQRGNFPDRFSGHQFPNYSSELNVNALLLGDSALYLCASSWRRGATDTQYFGPGTRLTVL.

The chain joins TRBV2 to TRBJ2-7; D unresolved. The CDR3 has 12 residues. V was shortened by 6 bases and J by 9 bases, with 15 bases between the two germline ends. The germline CDR1 and CDR2 sequences are SNHLY and FYNNEI. CDR3 sequence (DNA): TGTGCCAGCAGCGAATTACCAATTGGGCAGTACTTC. Translated, it gives CASSELPIGQYF.

This chain joins TRBV28 and TRBJ1-5; 7 nucleotides match TRBD1. In germline, CDR1 is MDHEN, CDR2 SYDVKM. The CDR3 runs 14 residues. V gave up 5 bases and J gave up 6 bases; unmatched junction bases: 7. The CDR3 protein is CASSERTGAQPQHF. The CDR3 DNA sequence: TGTGCCAGCAGTGAACGTACAGGGGCTCAGCCCCAGCATTTT.

The chain employs TRBV23-1 and TRBJ2-1; D perhaps matches TRBD1 (6 bases). TRBV23-1 is an ORF for which the function is uncertain. The V end lost 6 bases, the J end lost 4 bases, and 16 bases lay between the germline ends. The CDR3 is 15 amino acids. The CDR3 nucleotides are TGCGCCAGCAGGAAACAGGGAAACGCTTACAATGAGCAGTTCTTC. It yields the protein CASRKQGNAYNEQFF.

As concerns this clone: At the DNA level, this CDR3 is encoded by other sequences in the same sample as well. The chain combines TRBV27 with TRBJ2-2; weak D call: TRBD1 (5 bases). The CDR3 loop spans 13 amino acids. V was pared by 5 bases and J by 5 bases, with 9 bases between. The germline CDR1 and CDR2 sequences are MNHEY and SMNVEV (reference sequence). Written as DNA, the CDR3 is TGTGCCAGCAGTCTCGACAGAACCGGGGAGCTGTTTTTT. Its translation is CASSLDRTGELFF.

The genes are TRBV7-6 and TRBJ2-1, with D perhaps matching TRBD1 (6 bases). V was cut by 2 bases and J by 3 bases, with 11 bases left in between. Looked up from germline, CDR1 is SGHVS and CDR2 is FNYEAQ. This CDR3 spans 15 amino acids. The CDR3 loop is CASSLSGDNYNEQFF. The CDR3 DNA is TGTGCCAGCAGCTTATCTGGGGACAACTACAATGAGCAGTTCTTC.

This clone was counted between two and nine times. This chain uses TRBV4-2 with TRBJ2-7; 7 bases map to TRBD1. This CDR3 comprises 17 residues. V lost 1 base to trimming and J lost 1 base; unmatched junction nucleotides: 10. Germline V gene data show CDR1 as LGHNA and CDR2 as YNFKEQ. This chain's CDR3 is CASSQVWSRDSSYEQYF. The DNA of the CDR3 is TGTGCCAGCAGCCAAGTATGGTCCCGGGACAGTTCCTACGAGCAGTACTTC.

DNA for the CDR3: TGTGCCAGCAGTGAGCGCAGGGGCGGGTACAATGAGCAGTTCTTC. Its translation is CASSERRGGYNEQFF. V and J are TRBV25-1 and TRBJ2-1; the D gene is possibly TRBD1 (6 bases). The CDR3 is 15 residues long. The V and J ends lost 3 bases and 4 bases respectively, with 13 bases between them. CDR1 is MGHDK and CDR2 is SYGVNS in the germline V gene.

The CDR3 protein is CASSLDRAQSPLHF. In nucleotides, the CDR3 is TGCGCCAGCAGTTTAGACAGGGCGCAGTCACCCCTCCACTTT. The chain carries TRBV5-1 and TRBJ1-6, with 7 bases that match TRBD1. This CDR3 is 14 amino acids long. V lost 5 bases and J lost 10; bases outside the gene matches: 9. CDR1 and CDR2 (germline): SGHRS, YFSETQ.

The J gene is TRBJ2-2, the V gene TRBV4-2; D not certain. The CDR3 is made up of 16 amino acids. Between the trimmed V and J ends, which lost 1 base and 4 bases, there was a span of 13 bases. Per the germline V gene, CDR1 is LGHNA and CDR2 is YNFKEQ. The CDR3 is CASSQGHSGVTGELFF. CDR3 nucleotides: TGTGCCAGCAGCCAAGGTCACTCAGGAGTCACCGGGGAGCTGTTTTTT.

Remarks on this clone: Other DNA sequences in this specimen translate into the identical CDR3. V is TRBV28 and J is TRBJ1-2, with a tentative D call TRBD1 (6 bases). The V end lost 5 bases, the J end lost 4 bases, and 14 bases lay between the germline ends. Germline V lookup: CDR1 MDHEN, CDR2 SYDVKM. The CDR3 length is 14 residues. The CDR3 protein is CASSRGQGPYGYTF. In DNA form, the CDR3 reads TGTGCCAGCAGTCGGGGGCAGGGGCCCTATGGCTACACCTTC.

About this clone: The identical CDR3 is also encoded by other nucleotide sequences in the sample. The chain employs TRBV29-1 and TRBJ1-1, with D perhaps matching TRBD1 (5 bases). Germline V CDR1 and CDR2: SQVTM, ANQGSEA. V was trimmed by 6 bases and J by 5 bases, leaving 13 bases between them. There are 12 residues in the CDR3. CDR3 sequence reads: CSVGGVRTEAFF. As DNA, the CDR3 is TGCAGCGTGGGGGGGGTTCGAACTGAAGCTTTCTTT.

The rearrangement uses TRBV30 and TRBJ2-1; 8 bases match TRBD1. The V gene end was trimmed by 2 bases and the J gene end by 7 bases; junction bases not matched to a gene: 4. CDR1 GTSNPN and CDR2 SVGIG come from the germline V gene (reference sequence). The CDR3 length is 13 residues. Written as DNA, the CDR3 is TGTGCCTGGAGTAAGAGACAGGGGAATGAGCAGTTCTTC. The encoded protein is CAWSKRQGNEQFF.

The chain is built from TRBV4-1 and TRBJ2-7, with 9 nucleotides matching TRBD2. CDR1 is MGHRA, CDR2 YSYEKL, per germline. This CDR3 has 16 amino acids. J lost 3 bases, V lost 1 base, and 7 bases had no gene match. CDR3 region: CASSQGQAGGGYEQYF. The CDR3 nucleotides are TGCGCCAGCAGCCAAGGCCAAGCGGGAGGAGGCTACGAGCAGTACTTC.

On this clone itself: One base away lies a much larger clone, so this may be a sequencing read error. Other DNA variants within this sample encode the same CDR3. The chain uses TRBV30 and TRBJ2-3; D is ambiguous. The V gene's germline CDR1 is GTSNPN and CDR2 SVGIG (reference sequence). The germline V and J ends were trimmed by 2 bases and 3 bases, with 3 bases remaining between them. This CDR3 comprises 11 residues. As DNA, the CDR3 is TGTGCCTGGAGTTCGACAGATACGCAGTATTTT. It yields the protein CAWSSTDTQYF. Based on the CDR3 plus reference TRBV30 and TRBJ2-3, the full variable domain is SQTIHQWPATLVQPVGSPLSLECTVEGTSNPNLYWYRQAAGRGLQLLFYSVGIGQISSEVPQNLSASRPQDRQFILSSKKLLLSDSGFYLCAWSSTDTQYFGPGTRLTVL.

This chain joins TRBV18 and TRBJ1-3; D gene unclear. V dropped 3 bases and J dropped 5 bases, with 8 bases sitting between them. This CDR3 has 13 amino acids. Looked up from germline, CDR1 is KGHSH and CDR2 is LQKENI. The CDR3 DNA reads as TGTGCCAGCTCACCGAACCATAGAAACACCATATATTTT. Protein product: CASSPNHRNTIYF.

J is TRBJ1-2 and V is TRBV5-4; 9 bases line up with TRBD1. Germline CDR1 SGHNT, CDR2 YYREEE (reference sequence). The CDR3 length is 15 residues. V was pared by 4 bases and J by 2 bases, with 6 bases of the junction left unmatched. The CDR3 DNA sequence: TGTGCCAGCAGCGGAAGAGGACAGGGGAACTATGGCTACACCTTC. This encodes CASSGRGQGNYGYTF.

The chain recombines TRBV18 with TRBJ2-5; TRBD1 aligns across 7 bases. The junction had 2 bases not matched to a gene; V was cut back by 3 bases and J by 1 base. Germline CDR1 KGHSH, CDR2 LQKENI. This CDR3 is built from 14 residues. In DNA, the CDR3 is TGTGCCAGCTCACCCGGGACAGTCCAAGAGACCCAGTACTTC. It encodes CASSPGTVQETQYF.

The CDR3: CASSLSTVNTEAFF. In nucleotides, the CDR3 is TGTGCCAGCAGCCTCTCGACAGTAAACACTGAAGCTTTCTTT. The chain uses TRBV7-3 and TRBJ1-1; TRBD1 is a possible D gene (5 bases). This CDR3 spans 14 amino acids. Germline CDR1 reads SGHTA; CDR2 reads FQGTGA. The V and J ends lost 5 bases and 2 bases respectively, with 12 bases between them.

This chain connects TRBV23-1 to TRBJ1-5; unclear D gene. TRBV23-1 is annotated as an ORF whose role is uncertain. Trimming shortened V by 7 bases and J by 9 bases, and 19 bases separated the two germline ends. The CDR3 totals 14 residues. The CDR3 coding sequence is TGCGCCAGCATGTCCCAGGACCGGGCACGGCCCCAGCATTTT. It codes for CASMSQDRARPQHF.

The chain uses TRBV7-3 and TRBJ1-1; D might be TRBD1 (5 bases). CDR1 and CDR2 from the germline V gene are SGHTA and FQGTGA. Trimming removed 5 bases from V and 3 bases from J, with 10 bases in between. This CDR3 spans 13 amino acids. The DNA of the CDR3 is TGTGCCAGCAGCCCTATAGGGGACACTGAAGCTTTCTTT. It is translated as CASSPIGDTEAFF.

A single count supports this clone. Since a far larger clone is one base different, this is likely a read error. Other DNA sequences of this sample code for an identical CDR3. The V call is TRBV30, the J call TRBJ2-2; no clear D. The CDR3 has 15 residues. Per the germline V gene, CDR1 is GTSNPN and CDR2 is SVGIG (reference sequence). With 0 bases removed from V and 3 bases from J, the gap between germline ends came to 11 bases. The CDR3 loop reads CAWSVKPRDTGELFF. CDR3 bases: TGTGCCTGGAGTGTAAAACCTCGGGACACCGGGGAGCTGTTTTTT.

Remarks on this clone: At the DNA level, this CDR3 is encoded by other sequences in the same sample as well. The chain employs TRBV6-6 and TRBJ2-7; 8 bases fit TRBD2. The ends lost 3 bases at V and 4 bases at J; junction bases unmatched: 8. Germline V gene sequence: CDR1 MNHNY, CDR2 SVGAGI (reference sequence). The CDR3 sequence is 15 residues long. The CDR3 DNA reads TGTGCCAGCAGTTATGCGGGGGGCCCTGGGTACGAGCAGTACTTC. It translates to CASSYAGGPGYEQYF.

A single count supports this clone. The chain has TRBV15 and TRBJ2-5; weak D call: TRBD1 (6 bases). The germline V gene has CDR1 LNHNV and CDR2 YYDKDF (reference sequence). The length of the CDR3 is 13 residues. The V and J ends lost 4 bases and 5 bases respectively, with 11 bases between them. CDR3 DNA sequence: TGTGCCACCAGCAATAACAGGGACGAGACCCAGTACTTC. Translated, it gives CATSNNRDETQYF. The full variable domain, its missing parts supplied by reference TRBV15 and TRBJ2-5, is DAMVIQNPRYQVTQFGKPVTLSCSQTLNHNVMYWYQQKSSQAPKLLFHYYDKDFNNEADTPDNFQSRRPNTSFCFLDIRSPGLGDTAMYLCATSNNRDETQYFGPGTRLLVL.

This clone showed up just a few times. This rearrangement joins TRBV29-1 to TRBJ2-1; TRBD2 is a possible D gene (7 bases). CDR3 size: 17 residues. The V gene lost 4 bases and the J gene lost 0 bases, with 19 bases spanning the gap. Germline V gene sequence: CDR1 SQVTM, CDR2 ANQGSEA. CDR3 residues: CSVGGWGGGSSYNEQFF. CDR3 DNA sequence: TGCAGCGTTGGTGGGTGGGGAGGGGGAAGCTCCTACAATGAGCAGTTCTTC.

With respect to this clone: Other DNA sequences within the sample encode an identical CDR3. The gene calls are TRBV9 and TRBJ2-3; D remains ambiguous. Trimming stripped 0 bases from V and 0 bases from J, with 5 bases between. Germline values: CDR1 SGDLS, CDR2 YYNGEE. The CDR3 consists of 14 residues. CDR3 sequence reads: CASSVVGSTDTQYF. The CDR3 DNA reads TGTGCCAGCAGCGTAGTTGGGAGCACAGATACGCAGTATTTT.

The CDR3 sequence: CASSVEEQETQYF. CDR3 nucleotide sequence: TGTGCCAGCAGTGTGGAAGAGCAAGAGACCCAGTACTTC. V is TRBV2 and J is TRBJ2-5, with D unresolved. Between the trimmed V and J ends, which lost 4 bases and 2 bases, there was a span of 8 bases. Germline-derived CDR1 and CDR2 are SNHLY and FYNNEI. The CDR3 contains 13 residues.

Only one count was recorded for this clone. The rearrangement uses TRBV28 and TRBJ2-5; a weak D match, TRBD2 (6 bases). V shed 7 bases and J shed 3 bases, with 18 bases lying between them. Germline V gene sequence: CDR1 MDHEN, CDR2 SYDVKM. The CDR3 covers 15 residues. CDR3 protein: CASTLAGPLKETQYF. The CDR3 coding sequence is TGTGCCAGCACCCTCGCGGGACCGCTAAAAGAGACCCAGTACTTC.

The chain is built from TRBV9 and TRBJ2-5; D is perhaps TRBD1 (6 bases). CDR1 SGDLS and CDR2 YYNGEE come from the germline V gene. Trimming pared 0 bases from V and 0 bases from J, leaving 12 bases between. This CDR3 region has 16 residues. The DNA of the CDR3 is TGTGCCAGCAGCGTAGGGCCGACAGGCAACCAAGAGACCCAGTACTTC. Translation: CASSVGPTGNQETQYF.

The chain uses TRBV28 and TRBJ2-1; TRBD2 agrees at 8 bases. The V segment lost 6 bases and the J segment 8 bases; nucleotides outside the gene matches: 12. CDR1 is MDHEN and CDR2 is SYDVKM in the germline V gene. This CDR3 contains 15 residues. As DNA, the CDR3 is TGTGCCAGCAGGGTGGGGGGGACTAGTAGCTATGAGCAGTTCTTC. Translating gives CASRVGGTSSYEQFF.